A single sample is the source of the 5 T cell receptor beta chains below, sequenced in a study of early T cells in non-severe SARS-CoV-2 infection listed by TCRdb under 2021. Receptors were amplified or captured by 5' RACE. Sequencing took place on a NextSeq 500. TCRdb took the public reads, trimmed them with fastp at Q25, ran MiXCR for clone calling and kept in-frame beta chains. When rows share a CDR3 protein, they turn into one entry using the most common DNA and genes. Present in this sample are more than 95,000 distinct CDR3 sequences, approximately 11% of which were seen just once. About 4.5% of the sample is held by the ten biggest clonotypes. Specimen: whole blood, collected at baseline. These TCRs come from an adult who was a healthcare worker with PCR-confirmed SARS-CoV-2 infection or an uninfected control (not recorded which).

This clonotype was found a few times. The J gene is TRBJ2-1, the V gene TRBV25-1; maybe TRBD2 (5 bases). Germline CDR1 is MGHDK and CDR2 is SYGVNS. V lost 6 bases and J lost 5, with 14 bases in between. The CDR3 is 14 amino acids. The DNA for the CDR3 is TGTGCCAGCAGGGGCTCGTCGGGAAACAATGAGCAGTTCTTC. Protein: CASRGSSGNNEQFF.

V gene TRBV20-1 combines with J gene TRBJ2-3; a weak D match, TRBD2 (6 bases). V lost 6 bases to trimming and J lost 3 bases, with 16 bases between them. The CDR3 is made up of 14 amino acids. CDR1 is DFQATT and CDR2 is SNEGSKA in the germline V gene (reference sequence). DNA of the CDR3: TGCAGTGCCCGGATGGGGGGTCAAACAGATACGCAGTATTTT. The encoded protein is CSARMGGQTDTQYF.

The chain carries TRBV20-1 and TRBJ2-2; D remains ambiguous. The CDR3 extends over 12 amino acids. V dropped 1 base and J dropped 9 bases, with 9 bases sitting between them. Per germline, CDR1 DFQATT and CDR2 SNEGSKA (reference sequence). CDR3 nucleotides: TGCAGTGCTAGAGGCGGCCCGAGGGAGCTGTTTTTT. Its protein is CSARGGPRELFF.

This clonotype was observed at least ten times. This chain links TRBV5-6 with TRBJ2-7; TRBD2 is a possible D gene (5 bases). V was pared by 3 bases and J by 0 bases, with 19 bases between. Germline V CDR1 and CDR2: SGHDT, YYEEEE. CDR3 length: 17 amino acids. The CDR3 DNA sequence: TGTGCCAGCAGCTCGAACAGAGGGCAGGATTACTCCTACGAGCAGTACTTC. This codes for CASSSNRGQDYSYEQYF.

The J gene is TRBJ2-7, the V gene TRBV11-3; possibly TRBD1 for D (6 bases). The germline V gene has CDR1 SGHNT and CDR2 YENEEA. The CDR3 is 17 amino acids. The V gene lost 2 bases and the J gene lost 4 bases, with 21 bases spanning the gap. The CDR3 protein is CASSLRRTDLNGYEQYF. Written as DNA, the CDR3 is TGTGCCAGCAGCTTAAGACGGACAGACCTAAATGGGTACGAGCAGTACTTC. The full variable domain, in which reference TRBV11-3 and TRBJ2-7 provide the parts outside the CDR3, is EAGVVQSPRYKIIEKKQPVAFWCNPISGHNTLYWYLQNLGQGPELLIRYENEEAVDDSQLPKDRFSAERLKGVDSTLKIQPAELGDSAVYLCASSLRRTDLNGYEQYFGPGTRLTVT.